A single sample gave rise to the 30 T cell receptor beta chains below, sequenced in a study of CD8+ T cells in alopecia areata. RNA was extracted and reverse transcribed into cDNA as the sequencing template. Measured with immunoSEQ multiplex PCR; TCRdb has only the in-frame clones, and not every one. The table lists some 120,000 clones, over 55% of them singletons. Stated treatment: oral pan-JAK inhibitor, 5-10 mg twice daily. Sequenced material: CD4+ T cells sorted from blood, taken at week 4, from a patient treated with tofacitinib. The receptor source for this set is a human donor with alopecia areata.

Only a few counts were recorded for this clone. The chain uses TRBV30 and TRBJ2-3; TRBD1 matches at 9 bases. This CDR3 spans 14 amino acids. Per germline, CDR1 GTSNPN and CDR2 SVGIG (reference sequence). V gave up 2 bases and J gave up 4 bases; unmatched junction bases: 4. CDR3: CAWSRTGVPDTQYF. Here the CDR3 DNA reads TGTGCCTGGAGTCGGACAGGGGTGCCAGATACGCAGTATTTT.

This clone was found a few times. This chain links TRBV10-3 with TRBJ2-1, with D possibly TRBD2 on 6 matching bases. The CDR3 sequence is 14 residues long. Per the germline V gene, CDR1 is ENHRY and CDR2 is SYGVKD. Trimming left V 5 bases short and J 7 bases short, with 15 bases between. The CDR3 bases are TGTGCCATCAGTCCGGGACTCTTAGCTAATGAGCAGTTCTTC. Translation: CAISPGLLANEQFF.

The V and J genes are TRBV30 and TRBJ1-2; no clear D gene. V gave up 2 bases and J gave up 1 base, with 11 bases separating them. This CDR3 has 14 amino acids. CDR1 is GTSNPN and CDR2 is SVGIG in the germline V gene (reference sequence). CDR3 loop: CAWSPPWVNYGYTF. Written as DNA, the CDR3 is TGTGCCTGGAGTCCACCGTGGGTTAACTATGGCTACACCTTC.

The chain has TRBV5-1 and TRBJ1-5; 8 bases fit TRBD1. The germline V gene encodes CDR1 SGHRS and CDR2 YFSETQ. CDR3 size: 15 residues. V shed 0 bases, J shed 5 bases, and the junction held 4 bases outside the gene matches. The CDR3 is CASSLEGTGDQPQHF. CDR3 bases: TGCGCCAGCAGCTTGGAAGGGACAGGCGATCAGCCCCAGCATTTT.

The V gene is TRBV7-6, the J gene TRBJ1-1; D uncertain. The CDR3 covers 13 residues. V lost 1 base to trimming and J lost 3 bases, with 6 bases between them. Germline V CDR1 and CDR2: SGHVS, FNYEAQ. CDR3 loop: CASSLGVDTEAFF. CDR3 coding DNA: TGTGCCAGCAGCTTAGGAGTGGACACTGAAGCTTTCTTT. Based on the CDR3 plus reference TRBV7-6 and TRBJ1-1, the full variable domain is GAGVSQSPRYKVTKRGQDVALRCDPISGHVSLYWYRQALGQGPEFLTYFNYEAQQDKSGLPNDRFSAERPEGSISTLTIQRTEQRDSAMYRCASSLGVDTEAFFGQGTRLTVV.

The chain is built from TRBV15 and TRBJ1-2; weak D call: TRBD1 (5 bases). This CDR3 comprises 16 residues. The V gene lost 1 base and the J gene lost 4 bases, with 16 bases spanning the gap. Germline CDR1 LNHNV, CDR2 YYDKDF (reference sequence). The CDR3, as DNA: TGTGCCACCAGCAGAGCGCGGGCCACAGGAAGCTATGGCTACACCTTC. Its protein is CATSRARATGSYGYTF.

The V gene is TRBV9, the J gene TRBJ2-1; D gene uncertain. The V gene lost 0 bases and the J gene lost 5 bases, with 6 bases spanning the gap. The CDR3 loop spans 13 amino acids. Germline CDR1 reads SGDLS; CDR2 reads YYNGEE. CDR3 protein: CASSVGQNNEQFF. The DNA of the CDR3 is TGTGCCAGCAGCGTAGGCCAGAACAATGAGCAGTTCTTC.

CDR3 bases: TGCGCCAGCAGCTCCAGATCGACAGGTAGCACAGATACGCAGTATTTT. It specifies CASSSRSTGSTDTQYF. V and J are TRBV5-1 and TRBJ2-3, with a possible D match to TRBD1 (6 bases). CDR3 length: 16 amino acids. The V and J ends lost 3 bases and 0 bases respectively, with 14 bases between them. Germline V gene lookup returns CDR1 SGHRS and CDR2 YFSETQ.

The V and J genes are TRBV7-2 and TRBJ2-3; D not resolved. The CDR3 is 12 amino acids. CDR1 is SGHTA and CDR2 is FQGNSA in the germline V gene. The V end lost 5 bases, the J end lost 8 bases, and 11 bases lay between the germline ends. Here the CDR3 reads CASSPLAGTQYF. CDR3 bases: TGTGCCAGCAGCCCCCTCGCCGGTACGCAGTATTTT.

This clone was observed a handful of times. The rearrangement joins TRBV6-6 to TRBJ2-7, with TRBD2 matching 14 bases. CDR1 is MNHNY and CDR2 is SVGAGI in the germline V gene (reference sequence). V gave up 0 bases and J gave up 9 bases; unmatched junction bases: 4. The CDR3 runs to 15 residues. CDR3 sequence reads: CASSYSGLAGVVQYF. Here the CDR3 DNA reads TGTGCCAGCAGTTACTCGGGACTAGCGGGAGTGGTGCAGTACTTC.

This clone was observed a few times. This rearrangement joins TRBV28 to TRBJ1-2, with D hard to call. The CDR3 is made up of 11 amino acids. With 6 bases removed from V and 2 bases from J, the gap between germline ends came to 4 bases. Germline V lookup: CDR1 MDHEN, CDR2 SYDVKM. CDR3 nucleotides: TGTGCCAGCAGGAAGAACTATGGCTACACCTTC. Translating it yields CASRKNYGYTF.

The chain has TRBV7-2 and TRBJ2-5; D remains unclear. CDR1 is SGHTA, CDR2 FQGNSA, per germline. V lost 1 base and J lost 2, with 5 bases in between. The length of the CDR3 is 13 residues. CDR3 residues: CASSLDPQETQYF. The DNA for the CDR3 is TGTGCCAGCAGCTTAGATCCACAAGAGACCCAGTACTTC.

The V gene is TRBV7-3, the J gene TRBJ2-5, with TRBD2 identical over 7 bases. Unmatched junction bases numbered 5, after V lost 3 bases and J lost 1 base. Germline CDR1 SGHTA, CDR2 FQGTGA. The CDR3 runs 15 residues. The CDR3 is CASSLRGTLQETQYF. The CDR3 region has the DNA TGTGCCAGCAGCTTGCGGGGGACCCTCCAAGAGACCCAGTACTTC.

The CDR3 region has the DNA TGCAGCACCGGGGATCCCTCCTACAATGAGCAGTTCTTC. It is translated as CSTGDPSYNEQFF. The chain links TRBV29-1 to TRBJ2-1; D is possibly TRBD2 (5 bases). The CDR3 loop spans 13 amino acids. Between the trimmed V and J ends, which lost 8 bases and 0 bases, there was a span of 11 bases. Germline V CDR1 and CDR2: SQVTM, ANQGSEA.

Concerning this clone itself: This CDR3 is also generated by other DNA sequences in the sample. The chain couples TRBV11-1 to TRBJ2-3; 7 bases line up with TRBD1. Losses at the gene ends were 0 bases for V and 3 bases for J; bases not matched to a gene: 0. The CDR3 is made up of 14 amino acids. Germline CDR1 SGHAT, CDR2 FQDESV (reference sequence). CDR3 coding DNA: TGTGCCAGCAGCTTAGCACAGGGGACAGATACGCAGTATTTT. Residues: CASSLAQGTDTQYF. The whole variable domain, filled in from reference TRBV11-1 and TRBJ2-3, reads EAEVAQSPRYKITEKSQAVAFWCDPISGHATLYWYRQILGQGPELLVQFQDESVVDDSQLPKDRFSAERLKGVDSTLKIQPAELGDSAMYLCASSLAQGTDTQYFGPGTRLTVL.

In its sample, this clone was seen a few times. The CDR3 coding sequence is TGCAGCGCTGACGAGGGAAACACCGGGGAGCTGTTTTTT. This encodes CSADEGNTGELFF. V is TRBV29-1 and J is TRBJ2-2, with D possibly TRBD2 on 5 matching bases. Looked up from germline, CDR1 is SQVTM and CDR2 is ANQGSEA. The CDR3 is made up of 13 amino acids. Trimming cost V 7 bases and J 2 bases, with 11 bases left between them.

The genes are TRBV7-9 and TRBJ2-1, with 9 nucleotides matching TRBD2. The germline V gene has CDR1 SEHNR and CDR2 FQNEAQ (reference sequence). The V and J ends lost 5 bases and 3 bases, in that order; junction bases with no gene match: 5. CDR3 length: 15 residues. CDR3 protein: CASSISGRNYNEQFF. CDR3 DNA: TGTGCCAGCAGCATCAGCGGGAGGAACTACAATGAGCAGTTCTTC.

The V and J genes are TRBV27 and TRBJ1-1; a possible D gene is TRBD1 (5 bases). The germline V gene has CDR1 MNHEY and CDR2 SMNVEV (reference sequence). This CDR3 region has 13 residues. Deletions cut 5 bases from V and 5 bases from J, with 12 bases between. The CDR3 is CASSPLGGTEAFF. The CDR3, as DNA: TGTGCCAGCAGTCCTCTTGGGGGGACTGAAGCTTTCTTT.

The genes are TRBV5-1 and TRBJ2-3; tentatively, D is TRBD2 (7 bases). This CDR3 has 15 amino acids. The germline gives CDR1 SGHRS, CDR2 YFSETQ. Trimming cost V 3 bases and J 1 base, with 12 bases left between them. CDR3 DNA: TGCGCCAGCAGCTCGCGGGGGCGCCGCACAGATACGCAGTATTTT. Protein sequence: CASSSRGRRTDTQYF.

This clone has more than one count but fewer than ten. The chain employs TRBV5-6 and TRBJ2-1; 9 positions match TRBD2. V was clipped by 0 bases and J by 9 bases; unmatched bases: 13. Germline V gene data show CDR1 as SGHDT and CDR2 as YYEEEE. The CDR3 consists of 17 residues. The CDR3 nucleotides read TGTGCCAGCAGCTTGGGAGTAGCGGGGGACCAAACCAGTGAGCAGTTCTTC. Its translation is CASSLGVAGDQTSEQFF. Supplemented by reference TRBV5-6 and TRBJ2-1, the full variable domain reads DAGVTQSPTHLIKTRGQQVTLRCSPKSGHDTVSWYQQALGQGPQFIFQYYEEEERQRGNFPDRFSGHQFPNYSSELNVNALLLGDSALYLCASSLGVAGDQTSEQFFGPGTRLTVL.

In this sample, this clone turned up once. The chain has TRBV6-6 and TRBJ2-5; 7 positions agree with TRBD1. The germline CDR1 and CDR2 sequences are MNHNY and SVGAGI (reference sequence). This CDR3 has 13 amino acids. The junction had 8 bases not matched to a gene; V was cut back by 8 bases and J by 5 bases. The CDR3 here is CASVEGTAETQYF. The CDR3 region has the DNA TGTGCCAGCGTCGAAGGGACAGCGGAGACCCAGTACTTC.

V is TRBV19 and J is TRBJ2-1; TRBD2 agrees at 9 bases. CDR1 and CDR2 (germline): LNHDA, SQIVND (reference sequence). With 3 bases clipped from V and 6 bases from J, the junction kept 6 bases outside the gene matches. This CDR3 has 15 amino acids. The CDR3 loop reads CASSMTAGGVNEQFF. The CDR3, as DNA: TGTGCCAGTAGTATGACCGCGGGGGGGGTCAATGAGCAGTTCTTC.

This clone was counted a few times. This chain joins TRBV4-3 and TRBJ2-1; D is unclear. Germline-derived CDR1 and CDR2 are LGHNA and YSLEER. V was cut by 0 bases and J by 6 bases, with 12 bases left in between. This CDR3 comprises 15 residues. The CDR3 loop is CASSQDGAALNEQFF. Written as DNA, the CDR3 is TGCGCCAGCAGCCAAGATGGCGCAGCCCTCAATGAGCAGTTCTTC.

CDR3 sequence: CASLGHLNTEAFF. CDR3 nucleotide sequence: TGTGCCAGCCTGGGACATCTAAACACTGAAGCTTTCTTT. The chain employs TRBV25-1 and TRBJ1-1, with TRBD1 as a possible D gene (6 bases). The CDR3 extends over 13 amino acids. Germline values: CDR1 MGHDK, CDR2 SYGVNS. Trimming took off 8 bases at V and 2 bases at J, with 12 bases between the two ends.

The genes are TRBV6-6 and TRBJ2-1, with a tentative D call TRBD1 (6 bases). V dropped 5 bases and J dropped 8 bases, with 16 bases sitting between them. Germline CDR1 reads MNHNY; CDR2 reads SVGAGI (reference sequence). The length of the CDR3 is 14 residues. The CDR3 loop is CASSHRDKRDEQFF. The CDR3 DNA reads as TGTGCCAGCAGTCACCGGGACAAGAGGGATGAGCAGTTCTTC.

The chain carries TRBV28 and TRBJ2-7; D call uncertain. This CDR3 contains 13 residues. CDR1 is MDHEN, CDR2 SYDVKM, per germline. V lost 1 base, J lost 4 bases, and 8 bases lay in between. This CDR3 reads CASSLYSEYEQYF. CDR3 coding DNA: TGTGCCAGCAGTTTATACAGCGAATACGAGCAGTACTTC.

This clone counts as medium-sized. The chain carries TRBV4-2 and TRBJ2-1; D perhaps matches TRBD2 (5 bases). In germline, CDR1 is LGHNA, CDR2 YNFKEQ. V lost 1 base and J 5 bases, leaving 12 bases between the germline ends. CDR3 length: 15 residues. The chain's CDR3 is CASSQGRGSNNEQFF. Written as DNA, the CDR3 is TGTGCCAGCAGCCAAGGCCGGGGATCAAACAATGAGCAGTTCTTC.

The rearrangement links TRBV6-5 to TRBJ2-1, with unresolved D. Per germline, CDR1 MNHEY and CDR2 SVGAGI. Trimming removed 4 bases from V and 7 bases from J, with 11 bases in between. The CDR3 loop spans 13 amino acids. The CDR3 DNA sequence: TGTGCCAGCAGTTCGGACCAGAAAAATGAGCAGTTCTTC. Encoded protein: CASSSDQKNEQFF.

This clone has just one count. CDR3: CASGEGQGRGEQFF. CDR3 coding DNA: TGCGCCAGCGGGGAAGGGCAGGGAAGAGGAGAGCAGTTCTTC. The chain links TRBV5-1 to TRBJ2-1; D perhaps matches TRBD1 (5 bases). V dropped 7 bases and J dropped 10 bases, with 21 bases sitting between them. CDR1 and CDR2 from the germline V gene are SGHRS and YFSETQ. CDR3 length: 14 amino acids.

The gene calls are TRBV27 and TRBJ2-6; D gene uncertain. V was pared by 2 bases and J by 0 bases, with 5 bases between. CDR1 is MNHEY and CDR2 is SMNVEV in the germline V gene (reference sequence). The CDR3 contains 15 residues. CDR3 region: CASSLGHSGANVLTF. The CDR3 nucleotides read TGTGCCAGCAGTTTAGGCCACTCTGGGGCCAACGTCCTGACTTTC.